Listed below are T cell receptor beta chains from one sample, sequenced in a study of sequential checkpoint blockade in melanoma. Only in-frame clones appear in the TCRdb table, and some are missing; sequencing was by immunoSEQ multiplex PCR. The sample has about 20,000 clones; roughly 66% are singletons. Specimen: CD8+ T cells sorted from blood (inferred from file names), collected from a patient given nivolumab and ipilimumab in sequence. These receptors originate from a human donor with melanoma. The CDR3 runs from the conserved cysteine through the conserved F or W. The D gene is left open where the match is weak. For some rows the clone size is stated as once, few or many, or as a class when expanded; others skip it.

>TRBJ1-2|.|TRBV18|TRBD1
CASSPNGQGLYYGYTF
TGTGCCAGCTCACCAAACGGACAGGGGTTATACTATGGCTACACCTTC
>TRBJ2-2|.|TRBV4-3|.
CASSQDWEGGQELFF
TGCGCCAGCAGCCAAGATTGGGAGGGGGGACAGGAGCTGTTTTTT
>TRBJ2-3|few|TRBV7-2|.
CASSLKSGTQYF
TGTGCCAGCAGCTTAAAGTCGGGTACGCAGTATTTT
>TRBJ2-5|.|TRBV18|.
CASSPPQETQYF
TGTGCCAGCTCACCACCACAGGAGACCCAGTACTTC
>TRBJ2-2|few|TRBV5-1|.
CASSLLRGGNTGELFF
TGCGCCAGCAGCTTGTTAAGGGGCGGGAACACCGGGGAGCTGTTTTTT
>TRBJ2-7|once|TRBV6-1|TRBD1
CASSEWSQGAYEQYF
TGTGCCAGCAGTGAATGGAGTCAGGGGGCTTACGAGCAGTACTTC
>TRBJ2-7|once|TRBV7-3|.
CASSLEWGDEQYF
TGTGCCAGCAGCTTAGAGTGGGGGGACGAGCAGTACTTC
>TRBJ2-7|once|TRBV6-1|TRBD1
CASSEWSQGAYEQYF
TGTGCCAGCAGTGAATGGAGTCAGGGGGCTTACGAGCAGTACTTC
>TRBJ2-1|once|TRBV6-1|TRBD1
CASSVLTGGGWQFF
TGTGCCAGCAGTGTTTTAACAGGGGGCGGTTGGCAGTTCTTC
>TRBJ2-7|.|TRBV4-3|TRBD2
CASSLHGTSGFTEQYF
TGCGCCAGCAGCTTACATGGGACTAGCGGCTTTACCGAGCAGTACTTC
>TRBJ2-7|.|TRBV19|.
CASSPGTDSSYEQYF
TGTGCCAGTAGCCCCGGGACGGACAGCTCCTACGAGCAGTACTTC
>TRBJ1-6|few|TRBV13|TRBD1
CASSTEGQGPLHF
TGTGCCAGTTCGACGGAGGGACAGGGACCCCTCCACTTT
>TRBJ1-1|once|TRBV7-9|TRBD1
CASSLRTGTGENEAFF
TGTGCCAGCAGCCTGCGAACCGGGACAGGAGAAAATGAAGCTTTCTTT
>TRBJ2-1|.|TRBV9|.
CASSTSDGGYNEQFF
TGTGCCAGCAGCACTTCGGACGGCGGGTACAATGAGCAGTTCTTC
>TRBJ2-3|once|TRBV9|.
CASSGGGDTTDTQYF
TGTGCCAGCAGCGGGGGCGGGGATACCACAGATACGCAGTATTTT
>TRBJ1-2|.|TRBV27|.
CASSLLGRLNYGYTF
TGTGCCAGCAGTTTATTGGGCAGACTAAACTATGGCTACACCTTC
>TRBJ2-1|.|TRBV9|.
CASSETWNEQFF
TGTGCCAGCAGCGAAACTTGGAATGAGCAGTTCTTC
>TRBJ2-7|.|TRBV4-1|.
CASSQAPGSIYEQYF
TGCGCCAGCAGCCAAGCCCCCGGGTCTATCTACGAGCAGTACTTC
>TRBJ1-1|.|TRBV7-9|TRBD1
CASSSRTGRADTEAFF
TGTGCCAGCAGCTCGAGGACAGGGAGGGCGGACACTGAAGCTTTCTTT
>TRBJ2-1|once|TRBV6-5|TRBD2
CASSYSEGLVNEQFF
TGTGCCAGCAGTTACTCAGAGGGACTAGTCAATGAGCAGTTCTTC
>TRBJ1-5|medium-sized|TRBV11-2|TRBD1
CASSLGIRGLNQPQHF
TGTGCCAGCAGCTTAGGGATCAGGGGGCTAAATCAGCCCCAGCATTTT
>TRBJ2-1|.|TRBV27|.
CASSLQGLLNEQFF
TGTGCCAGCAGTTTACAGGGTCTGCTAAATGAGCAGTTCTTC
>TRBJ2-7|.|TRBV27|TRBD2
CASSPGLAGGGEQYF
TGTGCCAGCAGTCCCGGACTAGCGGGAGGAGGGGAGCAGTACTTC
>TRBJ2-7|.|TRBV6-1|.
CASSERDGSYEQYF
TGTGCCAGCAGTGAGCGGGACGGCTCCTACGAGCAGTACTTC
>TRBJ2-2|.|TRBV5-6|TRBD1
CASSFFRDRGYTGELFF
TGTGCCAGCAGTTTTTTCCGGGACAGGGGGTACACCGGGGAGCTGTTTTTT
>TRBJ2-1|few|TRBV7-2|TRBD1
CASSLAYTGQASTAHNEQFF
TGTGCCAGCAGCTTAGCTTACACGGGACAGGCCTCAACAGCGCACAATGAGCAGTTCTTC
>TRBJ2-1|.|TRBV19|TRBD2
CASSIYSGRASNEQFF
TGTGCCAGTAGTATATATAGCGGGAGGGCAAGCAATGAGCAGTTCTTC
>TRBJ2-2|.|TRBV29-1|TRBD1
CSITGEVPGELFF
TGCAGTATCACAGGGGAAGTCCCCGGGGAGCTGTTTTTT
>TRBJ1-4|few|TRBV9|.
CASSREGKTNEKLFF
TGTGCCAGCAGCCGGGAGGGCAAGACTAATGAAAAACTGTTTTTT
>TRBJ1-4|few|TRBV7-9|TRBD1
CASSQTGQGLGEKLFF
TGTGCCAGCAGCCAGACGGGACAGGGTTTGGGGGAAAAACTGTTTTTT
>TRBJ2-7|.|TRBV28|.
CASSSPAYEQYF
TGTGCCAGCAGTAGCCCCGCCTACGAGCAGTACTTC
>TRBJ2-7|.|TRBV5-6|TRBD1
CASGFGQVNYEQYF
TGTGCCAGCGGGTTTGGACAGGTCAACTACGAGCAGTACTTC
>TRBJ2-7|.|TRBV7-8|.
CASSPKTGSYEQYF
TGTGCCAGCTCGCCCAAAACGGGCTCCTACGAGCAGTACTTC
>TRBJ1-6|once|TRBV10-3|TRBD1
CAISESTPTGGMRNSPLHF
TGTGCCATCAGTGAGTCCACCCCGACAGGGGGCATGAGGAATTCACCCCTCCACTTT
>TRBJ1-4|.|TRBV9|TRBD1
CASSPGTGKLFF
TGTGCCAGCAGCCCAGGGACAGGAAAACTGTTTTTT
>TRBJ2-2|.|TRBV9|.
CASSRGAGGELFF
TGTGCCAGCAGCAGGGGCGCAGGCGGGGAGCTGTTTTTT
>TRBJ1-1|.|TRBV6-6|.
CASSYAGLNTEAFF
TGTGCCAGCTCCTACGCAGGGCTGAACACTGAAGCTTTCTTT
>TRBJ2-7|.|TRBV27|.
CASSLTLGDWAYEQYF
TGTGCCAGCAGTTTAACTCTGGGGGACTGGGCCTACGAGCAGTACTTC
>TRBJ1-1|.|TRBV19|TRBD1
CASQGASEAFF
TGTGCCAGCCAGGGGGCCTCTGAAGCTTTCTTT
>TRBJ1-2|.|TRBV6-1|TRBD1
CASSDYYRQGRKGGYTF
TGTGCCAGCAGTGATTACTACAGACAGGGTCGGAAAGGTGGCTACACCTTC